The clone carrying this T cell receptor (beta chain) was counted ten times or more. This sample was taken from a study of Graves' ophthalmopathy and Graves' hyperthyroidism. Using RNA transcripts, the TCR beta CDR3 regions were amplified. The library came from an HTBI-primed first-round RT-PCR and a second-round multiplex PCR. MiXCR was run by TCRdb on the multiplex PCR reads, yielding one entry per CDR3 protein. This table has around 400,000 distinct CDR3 sequences, around 18% appearing once. Sequenced: peripheral blood. The TCR sequence derives from a young woman with Graves' ophthalmopathy.

CDR3 sequence reads: CASSGLGFTNTEAFF. The CDR3 DNA sequence: TGTGCCAGCAGTGGCCTGGGATTTACGAACACTGAAGCTTTCTTT. V usage is TRBV27 and J usage is TRBJ1-1, with unresolved D. Trimming cost V 5 bases and J 1 base, with 14 bases left between them. Germline-derived CDR1 and CDR2 are MNHEY and SMNVEV (reference sequence). The CDR3 is 15 residues long.